The entry that follows covers one T cell receptor beta chain sequence. The V end lost 0 bases, the J end lost 9 bases, and 5 bases lay between the germline ends. CDR3 size: 11 residues. The germline V gene encodes CDR1 MDHEN and CDR2 SYDVKM. The PCR had 60 Vbeta and 13 Jbeta primers. The data were produced by immunoSEQ multiplex PCR, yet TCRdb's version contains in-frame clones alone and is incomplete. The data show 180,000 or so clones, approximately 86% seen once. The entry originates in a study of cytomegalovirus exposure and HLA in healthy donors. This receptor was taken from a young woman in good health and CMV-seronegative. This chain joins TRBV28 and TRBJ1-1; the D is unclear. Sample: PBMCs. The chain's CDR3 is CASSLWEKAFF. CDR3 DNA: TGTGCCAGCAGTTTATGGGAGAAAGCTTTCTTT.